This T cell receptor beta chain comes out of a study of T cell repertoires in cytomegalovirus infection. Each CDR3 protein gets one entry after TCRdb re-called the reads with MiXCR. Of some 270,000 distinct CDR3 sequences listed, about 20% are singletons. This clonotype turned up a few times. Its antigen remains unknown. V was trimmed by 5 bases and J by 1 base, leaving 20 bases between them. Per the germline V gene, CDR1 is GTSNPN and CDR2 is SVGIG (reference sequence). This CDR3 is built from 16 residues. The source of this sequence is a human donor in good health (CMV status not recorded). Some clones in this sample may be carry-over from other donors' samples. Source: cultured PBMCs, taken from culture after CMV antigen stimulation. This chain links TRBV30 with TRBJ1-2; no firm D call. This CDR3 reads CAWGDPPGGLNYGYTF. For the CDR3, the DNA is TGTGCCTGGGGTGACCCTCCAGGAGGGCTTAACTATGGCTACACCTTC.